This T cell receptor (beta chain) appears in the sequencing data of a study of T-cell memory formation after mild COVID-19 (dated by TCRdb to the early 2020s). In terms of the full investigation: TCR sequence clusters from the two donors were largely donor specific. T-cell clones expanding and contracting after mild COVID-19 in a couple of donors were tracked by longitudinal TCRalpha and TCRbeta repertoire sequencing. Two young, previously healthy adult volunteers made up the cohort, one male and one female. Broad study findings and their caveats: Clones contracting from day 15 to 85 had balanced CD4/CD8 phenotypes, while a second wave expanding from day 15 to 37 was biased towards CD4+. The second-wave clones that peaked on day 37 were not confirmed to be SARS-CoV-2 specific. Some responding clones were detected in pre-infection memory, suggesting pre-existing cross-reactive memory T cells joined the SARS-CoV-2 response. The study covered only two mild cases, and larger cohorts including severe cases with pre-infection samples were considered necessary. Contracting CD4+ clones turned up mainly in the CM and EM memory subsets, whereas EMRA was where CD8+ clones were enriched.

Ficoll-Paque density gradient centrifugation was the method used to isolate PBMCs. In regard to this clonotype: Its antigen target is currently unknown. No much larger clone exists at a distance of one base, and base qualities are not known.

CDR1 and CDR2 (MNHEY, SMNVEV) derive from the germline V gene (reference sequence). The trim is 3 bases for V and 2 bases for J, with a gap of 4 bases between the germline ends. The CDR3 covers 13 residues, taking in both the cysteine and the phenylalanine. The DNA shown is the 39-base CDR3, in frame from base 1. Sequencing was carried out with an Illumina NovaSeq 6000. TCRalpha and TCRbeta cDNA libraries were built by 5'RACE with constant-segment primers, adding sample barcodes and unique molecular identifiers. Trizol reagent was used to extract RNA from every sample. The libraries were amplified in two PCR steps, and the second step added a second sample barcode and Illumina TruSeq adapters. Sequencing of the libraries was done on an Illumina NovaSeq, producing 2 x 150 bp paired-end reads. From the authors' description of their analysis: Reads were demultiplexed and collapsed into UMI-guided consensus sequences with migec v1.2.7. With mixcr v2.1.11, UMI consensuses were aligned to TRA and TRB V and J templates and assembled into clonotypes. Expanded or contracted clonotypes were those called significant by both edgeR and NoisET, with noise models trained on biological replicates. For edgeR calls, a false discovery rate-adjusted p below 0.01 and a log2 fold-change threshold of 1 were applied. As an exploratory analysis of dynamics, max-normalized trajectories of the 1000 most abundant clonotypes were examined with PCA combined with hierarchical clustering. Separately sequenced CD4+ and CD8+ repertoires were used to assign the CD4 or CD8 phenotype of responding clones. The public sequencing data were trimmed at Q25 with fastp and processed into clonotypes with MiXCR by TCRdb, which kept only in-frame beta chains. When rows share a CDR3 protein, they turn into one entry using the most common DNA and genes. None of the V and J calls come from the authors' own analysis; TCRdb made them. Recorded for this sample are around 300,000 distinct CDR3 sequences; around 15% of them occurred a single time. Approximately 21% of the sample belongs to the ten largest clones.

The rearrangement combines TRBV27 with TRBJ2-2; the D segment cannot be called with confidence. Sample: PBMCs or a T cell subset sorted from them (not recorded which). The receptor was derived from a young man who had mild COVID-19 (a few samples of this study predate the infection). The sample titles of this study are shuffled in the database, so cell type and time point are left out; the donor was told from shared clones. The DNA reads TGTGCCAGCAGTTTCCACAACACCGGGGAGCTGTTTTTT. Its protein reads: CASSFHNTGELFF.